The 3 T cell receptor beta chains in this list originate from one sample, sequenced in a study of blood T cell repertoires in COVID-19. Assay used: immunoSEQ multiplex PCR; TCRdb lists only in-frame clones, some missing. The sample holds about 46,000 clones; around 86% are singletons and the top ten take roughly 15%. Sample: peripheral blood. All receptors derive from a human donor in a cohort sampled during active COVID-19.

This chain links TRBV7-3 with TRBJ2-7; D unclear. Germline V gene data show CDR1 as SGHTA and CDR2 as FQGTGA. The CDR3 runs 13 residues. V was cut by 3 bases and J by 3 bases, with 9 bases left in between. The CDR3 sequence: CASSFNPGYEQYF. In nucleotides, the CDR3 is TGTGCCAGCAGCTTCAACCCAGGCTACGAGCAGTACTTC.

The chain joins TRBV12-1 to TRBJ1-2; the DNA was not compared with TRBD1, the D call given in the table. TRBV12-1 is described as a pseudogene. This CDR3 spans 13 amino acids. The CDR3 DNA reads as TGTGCCAGCAGCCACAAGGGGTGCTATGGCTACACCTTC. Amino acid sequence: CASSHKGCYGYTF.

The chain joins TRBV19 to TRBJ1-6; D gene uncertain. The V end lost 3 bases, the J end lost 0 bases, and 15 bases lay between the germline ends. Germline CDR1 and CDR2: LNHDA and SQIVND (reference sequence). This CDR3 has 18 amino acids. CDR3 sequence (DNA): TGTGCCAGTAGTATTTCGTCGGGTCGAAGCTCCTATAATTCACCCCTCCACTTT. Translating gives CASSISSGRSSYNSPLHF.